This section outlines one T cell receptor (beta chain) sequence together with its context. The data were produced by immunoSEQ multiplex PCR, yet TCRdb's version contains in-frame clones alone and is incomplete. The sample shows over 55,000 clones, 89% of them seen only once. The source of the sample is a study of T cell changes during pregnancy in multiple sclerosis. Sequenced here: peripheral blood, sampled in the first trimester of pregnancy. This sequence was found in a female donor with multiple sclerosis, enrolled in a pregnancy study.

CDR3 residues: CASSAGVPTEAFF. Written as DNA, the CDR3 is TGTGCCAGCTCAGCGGGGGTGCCCACTGAAGCTTTCTTT. The chain is built from TRBV18 and TRBJ1-1, with a possible D match to TRBD1 (5 bases). The CDR3 contains 13 residues. Deletions cut 5 bases from V and 4 bases from J, with 11 bases between. Looked up from germline, CDR1 is KGHSH and CDR2 is LQKENI.